A single sample gave rise to the 18 T cell receptor beta chains below, sequenced in a study of cytomegalovirus exposure and HLA in healthy donors. Vbeta (60) and Jbeta (13) primers were used in the PCR. Only in-frame clones appear in the TCRdb table, and some are missing; sequencing was by immunoSEQ multiplex PCR. This sample has 150,000 to 200,000 clones, with around 76% found just once. Sequenced sample: PBMCs. The receptors here all came from a female donor in good health and CMV-seronegative.

The chain joins TRBV18 to TRBJ2-2; TRBD1 matches 7 bases. The CDR3 sequence is 16 residues long. J gave up 0 bases and V 6 bases, and 7 bases lay outside the gene matches. The germline V gene encodes CDR1 KGHSH and CDR2 LQKENI. CDR3 bases: TGTGCCAGCTCGCTAAAGGGACAGCCGAACACCGGGGAGCTGTTTTTT. Its protein is CASSLKGQPNTGELFF.

The gene calls are TRBV13 and TRBJ1-2, with D hard to call. Trimming removed 10 bases from V and 3 bases from J, with 3 bases in between. The CDR3 consists of 9 residues. Germline assignment: CDR1 PRHDT and CDR2 FYEKMQ (reference sequence). For the CDR3, the DNA is TGTGCCACCGACTATGGCTACACCTTC. Protein product: CATDYGYTF.

This rearrangement joins TRBV6-1 to TRBJ1-1, with a tentative D call TRBD1 (5 bases). Germline CDR1 MNHNS, CDR2 SASEGT. This CDR3 is 13 amino acids long. The germline V and J ends were trimmed by 7 bases and 1 base, with 10 bases remaining between them. The CDR3 DNA follows: TGTGCCAGCACCGTGACAGCGAACACTGAAGCTTTCTTT. It codes for CASTVTANTEAFF.

The chain uses TRBV5-1 and TRBJ1-1, with 7 bases identical to TRBD1. The CDR3 is made up of 15 amino acids. Germline CDR1 is SGHRS and CDR2 is YFSETQ. The V and J ends lost 0 bases and 5 bases, in that order; junction bases with no gene match: 7. The DNA of the CDR3 is TGCGCCAGCAGCTTGGAACCCCAGGGGGGTACTGAAGCTTTCTTT. This sequence encodes CASSLEPQGGTEAFF.

The CDR3 loop reads CASSLTGANPGYGYTF. The DNA of the CDR3 is TGTGCCAGCAGCTTGACAGGGGCAAACCCTGGCTATGGCTACACCTTC. The chain recombines TRBV5-6 with TRBJ1-2; 7 positions agree with TRBD1. V lost 1 base, J lost 4 bases, and 10 bases stayed unmatched. The CDR3 is 16 residues long. Germline V gives CDR1 SGHDT, CDR2 YYEEEE.

In this sample, this clone turned up a few times. V and J are TRBV6-5 and TRBJ2-4; 10 nucleotides line up with TRBD1. The CDR3 is 16 residues long. Germline CDR1 reads MNHEY; CDR2 reads SVGAGI. The V gene end was trimmed by 2 bases and the J gene end by 8 bases; junction bases not matched to a gene: 9. Here the CDR3 DNA reads TGTGCCAGCAGTTACCCACCGGGACAGGGGATACACATTCAGTACTTC. Translated: CASSYPPGQGIHIQYF.

Turning to this clone: A junction boundary mismatches the germline segment, possibly from a read error. Within the sample, other DNA sequences also encode this same CDR3. V usage is TRBV27 and J usage is TRBJ1-1; D might be TRBD1 (6 bases). The CDR3 is made up of 15 amino acids. Looked up from germline, CDR1 is MNHEY and CDR2 is SMNVEV (reference sequence). CDR3 DNA: TGCGCCAGCAGTTTAGGGTGGGGGCGCGGCACTGAAGCTTTCTTT. This encodes CASSLGWGRGTEAFF.

The V call is TRBV18, the J call TRBJ2-7, with D perhaps matching TRBD1 (5 bases). V lost 3 bases to trimming and J lost 5 bases, with 8 bases between them. The CDR3 consists of 12 residues. Germline V lookup: CDR1 KGHSH, CDR2 LQKENI. The CDR3 nucleotides read TGTGCCAGCTCACCCGACAGTAACGAGCAGTACTTC. It is translated as CASSPDSNEQYF.

This sequence joins TRBV19 and TRBJ1-1, with D possibly TRBD1 on 5 matching bases. Deletions cut 1 base from V and 5 bases from J, with 14 bases between. Germline loops: CDR1 LNHDA, CDR2 SQIVND (reference sequence). The CDR3 sequence is 15 residues long. The CDR3 here is CASSIVGGRGTEAFF. DNA for the CDR3: TGTGCCAGTAGTATAGTGGGGGGACGAGGGACTGAAGCTTTCTTT. Based on the CDR3 plus reference TRBV19 and TRBJ1-1, the full variable domain is DGGITQSPKYLFRKEGQNVTLSCEQNLNHDAMYWYRQDPGQGLRLIYYSQIVNDFQKGDIAEGYSVSREKKESFPLTVTSAQKNPTAFYLCASSIVGGRGTEAFFGQGTRLTVV.

This clone was counted a single time. J is TRBJ2-5 and V is TRBV30; 9 nucleotides align to TRBD2. Germline loops: CDR1 GTSNPN, CDR2 SVGIG (reference sequence). The CDR3 contains 14 residues. The ends lost 3 bases at V and 4 bases at J; junction bases unmatched: 6. For the CDR3, the DNA is TGTGCCTGGAGACCTCTAGCGGGAATAGAGACCCAGTACTTC. As protein: CAWRPLAGIETQYF.

The chain has TRBV15 and TRBJ2-7; D not certain. Germline values: CDR1 LNHNV, CDR2 YYDKDF (reference sequence). The CDR3 is 16 amino acids. Trimming pared 1 base from V and 0 bases from J, leaving 13 bases between. This CDR3 reads CATSRVGERSSYEQYF. As DNA, the CDR3 is TGTGCCACCAGCAGAGTGGGTGAGAGGAGCTCCTACGAGCAGTACTTC.

Only one count was recorded for this clone. V is TRBV27 and J is TRBJ2-5; D may be TRBD2 (6 bases). This CDR3 comprises 15 residues. Germline CDR1 MNHEY, CDR2 SMNVEV (reference sequence). V was trimmed by 2 bases and J by 5 bases, leaving 15 bases between them. DNA for the CDR3: TGTGCCAGCAGTTTAGGCGCGGGGTGGGTGGAGACCCAGTACTTC. Translated: CASSLGAGWVETQYF.

The chain combines TRBV5-1 with TRBJ1-1; 7 nucleotides line up with TRBD1. Trimming removed 1 base from V and 0 bases from J; junction bases left unmatched: 3. This CDR3 is 15 amino acids long. CDR1 is SGHRS and CDR2 is YFSETQ in the germline V gene. The CDR3 DNA is TGCGCCAGCAGCTTGAGGACAGGCATGAACACTGAAGCTTTCTTT. It translates to CASSLRTGMNTEAFF.

The rearrangement uses TRBV6-1 and TRBJ1-5; D remains ambiguous. This CDR3 has 13 amino acids. V lost 3 bases, J lost 9 bases, and 12 bases lay in between. Per the germline V gene, CDR1 is MNHNS and CDR2 is SASEGT. CDR3 in amino acids: CASSDWGVGPQHF. The CDR3 DNA reads as TGTGCCAGCAGTGACTGGGGAGTAGGGCCCCAGCATTTT.

This clone occurred a few times. The gene calls are TRBV5-4 and TRBJ2-2; maybe TRBD1 (6 bases). The CDR3 has 16 amino acids. Germline lookup yields CDR1 SGHNT and CDR2 YYREEE (reference sequence). The ends were cut back, 0 bases at V and 0 bases at J, with 9 bases in the middle. CDR3 coding DNA: TGTGCCAGCAGCTTGGGACCAGGGGCGAACACCGGGGAGCTGTTTTTT. Its translation: CASSLGPGANTGELFF. Complete variable domain (other parts from reference TRBV5-4 and TRBJ2-2): ETGVTQSPTHLIKTRGQQVTLRCSSQSGHNTVSWYQQALGQGPQFIFQYYREEENGRGNFPPRFSGLQFPNYSSELNVNALELDDSALYLCASSLGPGANTGELFFGEGSRLTVL.

The J gene is TRBJ1-5, the V gene TRBV2; the D is unclear. The V end lost 4 bases, the J end lost 3 bases, and 10 bases lay between the germline ends. The CDR3 is 14 residues long. Per germline, CDR1 SNHLY and CDR2 FYNNEI. The CDR3 sequence: CASSAGRVNQPQHF. Written as DNA, the CDR3 is TGTGCCAGCAGTGCGGGAAGGGTCAATCAGCCCCAGCATTTT.

The chain is built from TRBV7-9 and TRBJ2-7, with D possibly TRBD1 on 6 matching bases. Germline V CDR1 and CDR2: SEHNR, FQNEAQ (reference sequence). The CDR3 has 14 residues. V lost 3 bases, J lost 2 bases, and 11 bases lay in between. In nucleotides, the CDR3 is TGTGCCAGCAGCTTCGCAGGGGCGGCCTACGAGCAGTACTTC. This translates into CASSFAGAAYEQYF.

The chain combines TRBV29-1 with TRBJ1-1, with a possible D match to TRBD1 (6 bases). V lost 0 bases, J lost 6 bases, and 11 bases lay in between. The CDR3 has 13 residues. CDR1 is SQVTM, CDR2 ANQGSEA, per germline. The CDR3 here is CSVEESPGAEAFF. The CDR3, as DNA: TGCAGCGTTGAAGAGTCGCCAGGGGCTGAAGCTTTCTTT. The variable domain in full, completed from reference TRBV29-1 and TRBJ1-1, reads SAVISQKPSRDICQRGTSLTIQCQVDSQVTMMFWYRQQPGQSLTLIATANQGSEATYESGFVIDKFPISRPNLTFSTLTVSNMSPEDSSIYLCSVEESPGAEAFFGQGTRLTVV.